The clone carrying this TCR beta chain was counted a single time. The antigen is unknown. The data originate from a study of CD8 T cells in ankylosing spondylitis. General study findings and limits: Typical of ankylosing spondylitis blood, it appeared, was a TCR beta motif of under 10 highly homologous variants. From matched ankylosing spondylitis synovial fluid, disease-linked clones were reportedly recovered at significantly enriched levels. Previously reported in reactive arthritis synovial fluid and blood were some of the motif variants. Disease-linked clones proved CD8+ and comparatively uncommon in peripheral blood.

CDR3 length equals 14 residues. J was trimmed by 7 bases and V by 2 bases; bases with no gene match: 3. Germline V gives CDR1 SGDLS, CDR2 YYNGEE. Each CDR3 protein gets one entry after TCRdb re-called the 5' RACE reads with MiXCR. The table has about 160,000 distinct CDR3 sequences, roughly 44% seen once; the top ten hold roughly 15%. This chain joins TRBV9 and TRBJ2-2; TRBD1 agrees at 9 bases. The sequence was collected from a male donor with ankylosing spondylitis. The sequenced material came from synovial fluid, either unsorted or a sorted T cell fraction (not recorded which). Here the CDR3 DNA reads TGTGCCAGCAGCGTGACAGGGGGGCTCGGGGAGCTGTTTTTT. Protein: CASSVTGGLGELFF.